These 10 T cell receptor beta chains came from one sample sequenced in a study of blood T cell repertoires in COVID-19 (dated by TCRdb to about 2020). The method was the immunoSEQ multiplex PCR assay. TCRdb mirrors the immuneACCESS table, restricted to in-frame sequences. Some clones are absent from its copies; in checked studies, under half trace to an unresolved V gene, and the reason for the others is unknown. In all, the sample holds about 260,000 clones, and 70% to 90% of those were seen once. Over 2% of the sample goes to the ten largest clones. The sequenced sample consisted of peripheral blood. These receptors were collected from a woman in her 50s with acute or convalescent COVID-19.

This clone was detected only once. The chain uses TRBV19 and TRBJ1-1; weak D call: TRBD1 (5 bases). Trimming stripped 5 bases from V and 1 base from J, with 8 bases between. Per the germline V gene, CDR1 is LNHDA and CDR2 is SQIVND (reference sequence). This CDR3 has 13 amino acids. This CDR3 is CASSLDRNTEAFF. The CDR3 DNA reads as TGTGCCAGTAGTCTCGACAGGAACACTGAAGCTTTCTTT.

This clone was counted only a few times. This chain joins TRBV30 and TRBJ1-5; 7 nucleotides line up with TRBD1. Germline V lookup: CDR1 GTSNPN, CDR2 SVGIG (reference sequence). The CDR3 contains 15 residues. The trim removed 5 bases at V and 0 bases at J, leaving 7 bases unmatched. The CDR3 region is CAWGTDTNSNQPQHF. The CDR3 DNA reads TGTGCCTGGGGGACAGACACAAATAGCAATCAGCCCCAGCATTTT.

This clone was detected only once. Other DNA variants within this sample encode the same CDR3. CDR3 nucleotide sequence: TGTGCCAGCAGTGAGCAGGGTGGGAATCAGCCCCAGCATTTT. This codes for CASSEQGGNQPQHF. The chain is built from TRBV2 and TRBJ1-5; the D gene is possibly TRBD1 (5 bases). CDR3 length: 14 amino acids. Trimming removed 3 bases from V and 4 bases from J, with 10 bases in between. The germline CDR1 and CDR2 sequences are SNHLY and FYNNEI.

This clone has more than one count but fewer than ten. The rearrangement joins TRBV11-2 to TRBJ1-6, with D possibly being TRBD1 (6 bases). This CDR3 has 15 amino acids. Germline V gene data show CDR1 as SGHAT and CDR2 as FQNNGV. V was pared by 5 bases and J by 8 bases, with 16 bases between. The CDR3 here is CASSPRTALYSPLHF. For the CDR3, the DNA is TGTGCCAGCAGCCCACGGACAGCTCTATATTCACCCCTCCACTTT.

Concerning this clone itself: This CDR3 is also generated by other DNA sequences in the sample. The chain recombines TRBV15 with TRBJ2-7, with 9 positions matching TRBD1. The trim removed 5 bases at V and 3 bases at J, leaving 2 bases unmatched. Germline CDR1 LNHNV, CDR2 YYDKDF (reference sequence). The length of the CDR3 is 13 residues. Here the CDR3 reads CATSPGQGYEQYF. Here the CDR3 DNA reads TGTGCCACCAGCCCGGGACAGGGCTACGAGCAGTACTTC.

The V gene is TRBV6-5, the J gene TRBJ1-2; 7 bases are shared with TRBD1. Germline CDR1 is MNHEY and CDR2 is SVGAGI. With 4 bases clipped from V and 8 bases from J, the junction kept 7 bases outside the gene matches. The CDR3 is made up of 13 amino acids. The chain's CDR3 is CASSFRQGFGYTF. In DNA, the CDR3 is TGTGCCAGCAGTTTTCGACAGGGTTTCGGCTACACCTTC.

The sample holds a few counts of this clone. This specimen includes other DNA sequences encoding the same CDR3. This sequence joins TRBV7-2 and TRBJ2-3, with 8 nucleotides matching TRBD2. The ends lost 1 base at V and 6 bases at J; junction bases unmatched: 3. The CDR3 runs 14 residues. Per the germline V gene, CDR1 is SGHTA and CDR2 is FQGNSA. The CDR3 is CASSLGGGPDTQYF. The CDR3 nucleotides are TGTGCCAGCAGCTTAGGCGGGGGGCCGGATACGCAGTATTTT. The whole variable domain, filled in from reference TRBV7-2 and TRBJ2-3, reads GAGVSQSPSNKVTEKGKDVELRCDPISGHTALYWYRQSLGQGLEFLIYFQGNSAPDKSGLPSDRFSAERTGGSVSTLTIQRTQQEDSAVYLCASSLGGGPDTQYFGPGTRLTVL.

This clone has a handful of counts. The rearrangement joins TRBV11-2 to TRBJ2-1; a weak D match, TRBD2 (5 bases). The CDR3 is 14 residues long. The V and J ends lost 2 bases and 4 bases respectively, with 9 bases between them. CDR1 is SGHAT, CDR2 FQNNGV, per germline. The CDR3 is CASSLRADYNEQFF. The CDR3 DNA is TGTGCCAGCAGCTTAAGAGCGGATTACAATGAGCAGTTCTTC.

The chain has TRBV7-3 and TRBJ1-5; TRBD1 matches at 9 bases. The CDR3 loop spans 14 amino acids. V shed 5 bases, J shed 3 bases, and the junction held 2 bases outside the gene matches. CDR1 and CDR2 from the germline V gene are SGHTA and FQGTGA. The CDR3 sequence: CASSRTGVNQPQHF. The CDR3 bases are TGTGCCAGCAGCCGGACAGGGGTCAATCAGCCCCAGCATTTT.

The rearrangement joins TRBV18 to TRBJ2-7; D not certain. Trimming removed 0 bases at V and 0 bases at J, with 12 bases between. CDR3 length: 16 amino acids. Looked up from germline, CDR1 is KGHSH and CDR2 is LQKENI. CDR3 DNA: TGTGCCAGCTCACCACCGACGAGTACAGTCTCCTACGAGCAGTACTTC. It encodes CASSPPTSTVSYEQYF.